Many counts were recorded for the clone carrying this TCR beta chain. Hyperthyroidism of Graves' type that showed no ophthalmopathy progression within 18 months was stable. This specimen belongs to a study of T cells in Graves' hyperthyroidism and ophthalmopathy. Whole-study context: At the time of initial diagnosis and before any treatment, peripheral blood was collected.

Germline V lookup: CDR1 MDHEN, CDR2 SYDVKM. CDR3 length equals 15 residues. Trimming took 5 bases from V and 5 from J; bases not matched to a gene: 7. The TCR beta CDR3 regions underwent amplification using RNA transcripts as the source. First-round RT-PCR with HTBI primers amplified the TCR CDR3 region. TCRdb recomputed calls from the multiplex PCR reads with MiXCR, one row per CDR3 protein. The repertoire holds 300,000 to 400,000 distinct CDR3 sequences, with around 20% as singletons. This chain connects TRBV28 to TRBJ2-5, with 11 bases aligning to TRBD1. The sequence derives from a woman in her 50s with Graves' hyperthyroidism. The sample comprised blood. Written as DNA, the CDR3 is TGTGCCAGCAGTCCGGGGACAGGGGGTAGTGAGACCCAGTACTTC. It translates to CASSPGTGGSETQYF.